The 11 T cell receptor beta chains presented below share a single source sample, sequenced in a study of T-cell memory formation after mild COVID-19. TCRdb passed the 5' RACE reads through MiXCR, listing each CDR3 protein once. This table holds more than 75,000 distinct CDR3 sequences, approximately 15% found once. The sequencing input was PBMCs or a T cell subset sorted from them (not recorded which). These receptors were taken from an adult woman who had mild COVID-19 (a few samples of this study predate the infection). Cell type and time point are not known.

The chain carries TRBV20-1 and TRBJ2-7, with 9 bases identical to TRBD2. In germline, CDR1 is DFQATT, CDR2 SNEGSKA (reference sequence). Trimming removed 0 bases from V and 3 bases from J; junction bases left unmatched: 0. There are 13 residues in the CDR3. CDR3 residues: CSAREREGYEQYF. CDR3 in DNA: TGCAGTGCTAGAGAGCGGGAGGGCTACGAGCAGTACTTC.

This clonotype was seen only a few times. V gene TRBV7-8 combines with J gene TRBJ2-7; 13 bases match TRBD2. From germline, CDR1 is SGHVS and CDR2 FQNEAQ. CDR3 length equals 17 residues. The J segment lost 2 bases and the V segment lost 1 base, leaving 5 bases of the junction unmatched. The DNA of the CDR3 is TGTGCCAGCAGCTTAGGGACTAGCGGGGGCTTTACCTACGAGCAGTACTTC. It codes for CASSLGTSGGFTYEQYF.

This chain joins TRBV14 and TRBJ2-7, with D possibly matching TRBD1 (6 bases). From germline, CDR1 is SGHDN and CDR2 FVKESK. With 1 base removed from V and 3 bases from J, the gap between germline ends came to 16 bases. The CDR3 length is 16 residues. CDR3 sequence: CASSQGDTGYLYEQYF. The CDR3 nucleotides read TGTGCCAGCAGCCAAGGGGACACCGGATATCTCTACGAGCAGTACTTC.

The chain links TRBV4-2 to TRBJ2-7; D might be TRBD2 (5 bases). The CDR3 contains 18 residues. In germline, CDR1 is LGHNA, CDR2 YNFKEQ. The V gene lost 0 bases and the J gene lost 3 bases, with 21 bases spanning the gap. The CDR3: CASSQEGFPGTVIYEQYF. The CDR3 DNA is TGTGCCAGCAGCCAAGAGGGCTTCCCGGGAACAGTAATCTACGAGCAGTACTTC.

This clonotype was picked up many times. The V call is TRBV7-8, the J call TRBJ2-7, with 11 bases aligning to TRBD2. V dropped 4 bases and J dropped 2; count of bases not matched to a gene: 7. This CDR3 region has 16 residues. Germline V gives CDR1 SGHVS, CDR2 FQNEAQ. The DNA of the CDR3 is TGTGCCAGCAGCTCCGTAGATAGCGGGGGGGCCTACGAGCAGTACTTC. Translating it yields CASSSVDSGGAYEQYF.

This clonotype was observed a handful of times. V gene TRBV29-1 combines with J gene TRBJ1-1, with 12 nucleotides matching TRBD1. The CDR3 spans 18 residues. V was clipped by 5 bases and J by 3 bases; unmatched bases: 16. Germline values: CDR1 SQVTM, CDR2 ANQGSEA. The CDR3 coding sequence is TGCAGCGTTCACAAGTACGGGACAGGGGGCGAAGGAGACACTGAAGCTTTCTTT. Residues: CSVHKYGTGGEGDTEAFF.

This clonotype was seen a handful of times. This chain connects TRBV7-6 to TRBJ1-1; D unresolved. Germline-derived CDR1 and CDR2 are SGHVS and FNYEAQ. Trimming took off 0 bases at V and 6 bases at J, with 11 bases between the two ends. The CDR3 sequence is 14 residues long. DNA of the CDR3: TGTGCCAGCAGCTTAGCCGGGGAGGGATCTGAAGCTTTCTTT. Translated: CASSLAGEGSEAFF.

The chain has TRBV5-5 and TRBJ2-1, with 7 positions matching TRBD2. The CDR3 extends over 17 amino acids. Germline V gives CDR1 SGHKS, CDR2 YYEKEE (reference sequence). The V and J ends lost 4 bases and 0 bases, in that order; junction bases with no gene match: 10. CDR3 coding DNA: TGTGCCAGCAGCCCTGGGGACTACGAGAGCTCCTACAATGAGCAGTTCTTC. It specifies CASSPGDYESSYNEQFF.

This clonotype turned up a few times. The CDR3 DNA follows: TGTGCCAGCAGTTACGGTATGGAGAACACTGAAGCTTTCTTT. Translation: CASSYGMENTEAFF. This chain links TRBV6-5 with TRBJ1-1; no clear D gene. CDR3 size: 14 residues. Trimming took 2 bases from V and 1 from J, leaving 8 bases between them. Germline V gene data show CDR1 as MNHEY and CDR2 as SVGAGI.

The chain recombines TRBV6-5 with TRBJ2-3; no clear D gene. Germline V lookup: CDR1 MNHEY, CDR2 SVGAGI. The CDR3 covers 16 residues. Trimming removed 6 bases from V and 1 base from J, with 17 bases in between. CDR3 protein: CASSPQRLGGTDTQYF. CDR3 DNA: TGTGCCAGCAGCCCCCAACGTCTAGGAGGCACAGATACGCAGTATTTT.

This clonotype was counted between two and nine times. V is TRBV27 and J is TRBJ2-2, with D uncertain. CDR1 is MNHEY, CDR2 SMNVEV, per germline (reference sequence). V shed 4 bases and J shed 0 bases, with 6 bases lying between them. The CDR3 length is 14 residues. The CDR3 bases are TGTGCCAGCAGTTCTCCGACGAACACCGGGGAGCTGTTTTTT. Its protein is CASSSPTNTGELFF.